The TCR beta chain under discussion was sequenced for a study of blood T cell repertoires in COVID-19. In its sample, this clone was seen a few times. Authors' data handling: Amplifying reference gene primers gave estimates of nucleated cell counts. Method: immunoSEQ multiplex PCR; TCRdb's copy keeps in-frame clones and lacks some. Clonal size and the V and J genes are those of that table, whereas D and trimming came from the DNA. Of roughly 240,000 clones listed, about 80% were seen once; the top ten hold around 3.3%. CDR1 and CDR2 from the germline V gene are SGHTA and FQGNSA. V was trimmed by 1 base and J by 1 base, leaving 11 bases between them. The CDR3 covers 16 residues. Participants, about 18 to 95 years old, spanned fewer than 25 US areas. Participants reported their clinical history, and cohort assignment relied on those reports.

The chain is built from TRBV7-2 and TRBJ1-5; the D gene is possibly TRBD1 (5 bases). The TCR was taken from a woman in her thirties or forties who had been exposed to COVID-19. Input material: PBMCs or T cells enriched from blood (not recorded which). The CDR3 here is CASSLGGRASNQPQHF. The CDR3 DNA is TGTGCCAGCAGCTTAGGAGGCAGGGCGAGCAATCAGCCCCAGCATTTT.